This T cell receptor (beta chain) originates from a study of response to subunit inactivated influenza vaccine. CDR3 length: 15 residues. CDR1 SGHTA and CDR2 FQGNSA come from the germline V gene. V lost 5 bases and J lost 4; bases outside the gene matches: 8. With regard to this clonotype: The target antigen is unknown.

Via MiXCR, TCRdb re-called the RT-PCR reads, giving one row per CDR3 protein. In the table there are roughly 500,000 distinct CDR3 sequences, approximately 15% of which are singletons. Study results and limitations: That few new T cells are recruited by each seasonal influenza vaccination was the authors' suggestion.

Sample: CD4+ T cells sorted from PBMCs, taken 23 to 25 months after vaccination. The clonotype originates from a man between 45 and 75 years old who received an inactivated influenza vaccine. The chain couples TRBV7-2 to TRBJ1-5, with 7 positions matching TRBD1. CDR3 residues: CASSPGTDGNQPQHF. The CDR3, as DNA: TGTGCCAGCAGCCCCGGGACAGATGGGAATCAGCCCCAGCATTTT.